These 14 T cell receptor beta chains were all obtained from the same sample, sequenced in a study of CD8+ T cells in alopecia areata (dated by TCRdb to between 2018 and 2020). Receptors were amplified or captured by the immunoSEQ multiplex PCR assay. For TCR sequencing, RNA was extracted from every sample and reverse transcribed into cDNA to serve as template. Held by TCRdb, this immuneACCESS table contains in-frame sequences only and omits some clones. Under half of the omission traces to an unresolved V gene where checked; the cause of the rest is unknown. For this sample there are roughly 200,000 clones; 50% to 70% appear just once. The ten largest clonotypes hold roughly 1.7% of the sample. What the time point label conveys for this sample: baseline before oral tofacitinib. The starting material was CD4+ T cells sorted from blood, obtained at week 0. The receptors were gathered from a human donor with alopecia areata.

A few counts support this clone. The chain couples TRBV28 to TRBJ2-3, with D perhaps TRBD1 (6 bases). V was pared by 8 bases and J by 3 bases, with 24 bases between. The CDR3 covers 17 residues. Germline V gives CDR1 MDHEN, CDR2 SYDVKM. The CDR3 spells CASVPPSRQVGTDTQYF. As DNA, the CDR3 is TGTGCCAGCGTCCCACCCTCAAGACAGGTCGGGACAGATACGCAGTATTTT.

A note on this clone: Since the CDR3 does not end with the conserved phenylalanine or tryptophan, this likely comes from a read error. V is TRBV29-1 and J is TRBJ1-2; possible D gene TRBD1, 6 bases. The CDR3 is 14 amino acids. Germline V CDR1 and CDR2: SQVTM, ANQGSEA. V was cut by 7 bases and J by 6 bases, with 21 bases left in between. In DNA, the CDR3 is TGCAGCGCTGACCCCCTCGGGGGGCCAAATGGCTACACCTCC. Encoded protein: CSADPLGGPNGYTS.

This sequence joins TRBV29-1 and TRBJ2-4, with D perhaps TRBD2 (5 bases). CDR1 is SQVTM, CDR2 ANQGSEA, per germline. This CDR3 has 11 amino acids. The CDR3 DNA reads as TGCAGTGCACTTCGGGGAGACATTCAGTACTTC. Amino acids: CSALRGDIQYF.

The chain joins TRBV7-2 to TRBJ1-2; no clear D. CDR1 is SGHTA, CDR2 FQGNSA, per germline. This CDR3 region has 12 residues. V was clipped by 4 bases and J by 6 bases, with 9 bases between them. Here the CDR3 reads CASSSRSHGYTF. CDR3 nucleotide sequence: TGTGCCAGCAGCTCCCGGTCCCATGGCTACACCTTC.

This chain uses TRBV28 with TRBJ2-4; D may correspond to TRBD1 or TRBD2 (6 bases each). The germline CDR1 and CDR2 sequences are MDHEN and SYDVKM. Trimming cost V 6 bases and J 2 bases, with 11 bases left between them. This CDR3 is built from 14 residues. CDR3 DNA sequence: TGTGCCAGCAGCGGAGGGGGGTCCAAAAACATTCAGTACTTC. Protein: CASSGGGSKNIQYF.

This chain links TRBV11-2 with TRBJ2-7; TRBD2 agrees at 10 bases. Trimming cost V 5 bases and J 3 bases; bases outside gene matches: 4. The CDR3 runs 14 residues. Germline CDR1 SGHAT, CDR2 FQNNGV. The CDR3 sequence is CASSRGTSVYEQYF. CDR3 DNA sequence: TGTGCCAGCAGCCGCGGGACTAGCGTCTACGAGCAGTACTTC. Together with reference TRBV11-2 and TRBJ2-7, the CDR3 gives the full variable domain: EAGVAQSPRYKIIEKRQSVAFWCNPISGHATLYWYQQILGQGPKLLIQFQNNGVVDDSQLPKDRFSAERLKGVDSTLKIQPAKLEDSAVYLCASSRGTSVYEQYFGPGTRLTVT.

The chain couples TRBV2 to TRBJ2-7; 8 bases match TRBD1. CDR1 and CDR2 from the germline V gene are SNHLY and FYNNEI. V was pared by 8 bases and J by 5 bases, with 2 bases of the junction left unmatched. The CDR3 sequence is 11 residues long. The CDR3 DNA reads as TGTGCCAGCGACAGGGGAGACGAGCAGTACTTC. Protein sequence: CASDRGDEQYF.

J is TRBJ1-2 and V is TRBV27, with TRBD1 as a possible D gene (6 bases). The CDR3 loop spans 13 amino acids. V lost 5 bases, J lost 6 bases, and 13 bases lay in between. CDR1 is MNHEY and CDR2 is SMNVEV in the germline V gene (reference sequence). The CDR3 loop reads CASSGGSLHGYTF. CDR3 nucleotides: TGTGCCAGCAGTGGGGGCAGCCTCCATGGCTACACCTTC.

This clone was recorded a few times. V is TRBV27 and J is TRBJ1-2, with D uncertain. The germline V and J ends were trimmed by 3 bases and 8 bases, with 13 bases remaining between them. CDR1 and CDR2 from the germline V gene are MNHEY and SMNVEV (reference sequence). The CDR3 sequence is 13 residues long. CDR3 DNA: TGTGCCAGCAGTTTCCTCGACGAACGGGGCTACACCTTC. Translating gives CASSFLDERGYTF.

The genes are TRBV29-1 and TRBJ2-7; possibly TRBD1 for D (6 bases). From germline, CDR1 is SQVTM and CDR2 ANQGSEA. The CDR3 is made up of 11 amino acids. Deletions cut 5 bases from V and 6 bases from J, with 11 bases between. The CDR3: CSVSRGGEQYF. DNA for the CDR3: TGCAGCGTTAGCAGGGGTGGCGAGCAGTACTTC.

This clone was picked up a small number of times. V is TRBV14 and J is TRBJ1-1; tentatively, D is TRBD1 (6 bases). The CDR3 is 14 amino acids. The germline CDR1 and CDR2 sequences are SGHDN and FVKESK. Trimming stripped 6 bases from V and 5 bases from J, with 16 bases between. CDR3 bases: TGTGCCAGCAGGCCGACAGGCCGAGGGACTGAAGCTTTCTTT. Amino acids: CASRPTGRGTEAFF.

The CDR3 loop reads CASSQEGRSSTDTQYF. In nucleotides, the CDR3 is TGCGCCAGCAGCCAAGAAGGCAGAAGTAGCACAGATACGCAGTATTTT. This rearrangement joins TRBV4-3 to TRBJ2-3; D not resolved. CDR1 and CDR2 (germline): LGHNA, YSLEER. V lost 0 bases to trimming and J lost 0 bases, with 10 bases between them. The CDR3 totals 16 residues.

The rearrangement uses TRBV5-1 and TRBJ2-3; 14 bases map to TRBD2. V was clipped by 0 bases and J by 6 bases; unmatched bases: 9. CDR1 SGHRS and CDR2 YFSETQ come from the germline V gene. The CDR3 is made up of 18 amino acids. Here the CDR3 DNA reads TGCGCCAGCAGCTTGGCGAAGACTAGCGGGGGGGCCGGGGATACGCAGTATTTT. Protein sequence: CASSLAKTSGGAGDTQYF. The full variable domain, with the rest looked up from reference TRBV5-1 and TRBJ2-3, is KAGVTQTPRYLIKTRGQQVTLSCSPISGHRSVSWYQQTPGQGLQFLFEYFSETQRNKGNFPGRFSGRQFSNSRSEMNVSTLELGDSALYLCASSLAKTSGGAGDTQYFGPGTRLTVL.

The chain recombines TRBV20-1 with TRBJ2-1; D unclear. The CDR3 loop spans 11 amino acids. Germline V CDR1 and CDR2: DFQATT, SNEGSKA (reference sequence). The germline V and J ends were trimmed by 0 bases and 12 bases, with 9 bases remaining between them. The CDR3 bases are TGCAGTGCTAGAGACACCTACAGGCAGTTCTTC. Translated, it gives CSARDTYRQFF.